This is a list of T cell receptor beta chains from one sample in a study of T cell responses to AZD1222 COVID-19 vaccine. TCRdb's copy holds only in-frame clones and misses some; the assay was immunoSEQ multiplex PCR. Of 35,000 to 55,000 clones in the sample, more than 80% were seen once. Material: peripheral blood, obtained on day 0 of AZD1222 vaccination. The origin of the receptors is an adult in good health. Each CDR3 is given with its conserved first and last residue.

TRBV2 | CASSWTSGRASYNEQFF
TRBV10-2 | CASGKGNYGYTF
TRBV3-1/TRBV3-2 | CASRKTGAFYNSPLHF
TRBV10-3 | CAISEKDTGNTIYF
TRBV9 | CASSDEPSRYNEQFF
TRBV28 | CASRLLAGPNNEQFF
TRBV7-6 | CASSRSRRGGVDQPQHF
TRBV19 | CASSDRGDTGELFF
TRBV3-1/TRBV3-2 | CASSQFRGSNTGELFF
TRBV6-1 | CASSERQPQHF
TRBV11-2 | CASSLAQETQYF
TRBV21-1 | CASSGVKGSNQPQHF
TRBV7-3 | CASSLAGTPGEQYF
TRBV19 | CASSIGRTLISSTDTQYF
TRBV29-1 | CSVDRVRLAATNEQFF
TRBV2 | CASSGQGLEETQYF
TRBV14 | CASSPTRGLTGELFF
TRBV6-1 | CASSEAVITPLHF
TRBV10-3 | CAISESRGRTGELFF
TRBV6-2/TRBV6-3 | CASSYSVGLDSTDTQYF
TRBV5-1 | CASSLYGPTDNEQFF
TRBV30 | CAWDRENTEAFF
TRBV7-9 | CASSPASTDTQYF
TRBV28 | CASSLTSGSNDEQFF
TRBV11-3 | CASSLGGLAGDSYNEQFF
TRBV11-2 | CASRRGLGQPQHF
TRBV11-2 | CASKGTIAGEGNIQYF
TRBV7-2 | CASSRSLAGATGDTQYF
TRBV5-6 | CASRQQGRNTGELFF
TRBV29-1 | CSVETGQNEKLFF
TRBV27 | CASSSGGIWRTEAFF
TRBV28 | CASSFPQNRDSPYSKTYNEQFF
TRBV4-3 | CASSQTTGGPNEKLFF
TRBV28 | CASSSLWGDNQPQHF
TRBV6-6 | CASSKGTATGNTIYF
TRBV6-6 | CASTTTGNSNQPQHF
TRBV3-1/TRBV3-2 | CASSQDLRGFAEAFF
TRBV23-1 | CASSQRAGLPGELFF
TRBV13 | CASSLGTEAFF
TRBV2 | CASTRTPSYEQYF
TRBV7-9 | CASSRGSGMNTEAFF
TRBV18 | CASSETVRNTEAFF
TRBV11-2 | CASTLLVGAPFYGYTF
TRBV7-3 | CASSVQPNTEAFF
TRBV12-3/TRBV12-4 | CASSSADTQYF
TRBV20-1 | CSSGPKETQYF
TRBV6-5 | CASRDWSSYNEQFF
TRBV18 | CASSLGSGYEQYF
TRBV18 | CASSRNSGTYNEQFF
TRBV30 | CAWSVESTDTQYF
TRBV7-2 | CASSLTRTQYF
TRBV3-1/TRBV3-2 | CASSHSETQYF
TRBV7-9 | CASSLATGFDYGYTF
TRBV5-5 | CASSSRQGAGDTQYF